The clone carrying this TCR beta chain was observed a handful of times. Its antigen is still unknown. Trimming cost V 1 base and J 5 bases, with 12 bases left between them. The CDR3 runs 15 residues. Germline loops: CDR1 SGHAT, CDR2 FQNNGV. This specimen comes from a study of OX40 agonist ivuxolimab in advanced cancers. Study in general: As their treatment, patients were administered ivuxolimab, an agonistic anti-OX40 (CD134) antibody. Study results and caveats: Averaging showed that CD8+ T cells had more expanded clones than CD4+ did. The authors did not determine the antigen specificity of the expanded peripheral T cells.

Assay used: immunoSEQ multiplex PCR; TCRdb lists only in-frame clones, some missing. Among fewer than 130,000 clones listed, more than 70% were seen once. The rearrangement links TRBV11-2 to TRBJ1-5; maybe TRBD1 (6 bases). This TCR was sampled from an adult with an advanced solid tumor such as melanoma, head and neck, liver or kidney cancer. This specimen was CD4+ or CD8+ T cells sorted from blood, taken in a trial of the OX40 agonist ivuxolimab. The CDR3 sequence is CASSLGGQSYQPQHF. The CDR3 coding sequence is TGTGCCAGCAGCTTAGGCGGACAGTCCTATCAGCCCCAGCATTTT.